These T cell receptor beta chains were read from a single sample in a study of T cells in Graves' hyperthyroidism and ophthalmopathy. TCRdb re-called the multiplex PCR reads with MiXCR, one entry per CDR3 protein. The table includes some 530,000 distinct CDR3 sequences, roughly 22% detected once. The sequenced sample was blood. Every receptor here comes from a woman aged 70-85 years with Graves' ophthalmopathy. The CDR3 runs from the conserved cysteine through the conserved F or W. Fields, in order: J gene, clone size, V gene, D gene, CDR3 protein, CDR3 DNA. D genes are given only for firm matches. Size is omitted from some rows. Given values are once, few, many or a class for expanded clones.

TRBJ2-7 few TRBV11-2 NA CASSLSLGNGEQYF TGTGCCAGCAGCTTAAGCCTAGGAAATGGAGAGCAGTACTTC
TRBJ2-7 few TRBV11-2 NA CASSTTRTSYEQYF TGTGCCAGCAGCACTACACGGACCTCCTACGAGCAGTACTTC
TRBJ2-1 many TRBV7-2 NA CASSLVSEQFF TGTGCCAGCAGCTTAGTCTCTGAGCAGTTCTTC
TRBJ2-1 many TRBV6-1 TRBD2 CASHPSGSYNEQFF TGTGCCAGCCATCCTAGCGGGAGTTACAATGAGCAGTTCTTC
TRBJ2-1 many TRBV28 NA CASSSPRIDRNYYNEQFF TGTGCCAGCAGTTCCCCCCGGATCGACAGGAATTACTACAATGAGCAGTTCTTC
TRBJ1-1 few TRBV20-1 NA CSPPAAEAFF TGCAGTCCTCCGGCTGCTGAAGCTTTCTTT
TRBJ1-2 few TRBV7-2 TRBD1 CASSLTGALAPTF TGTGCCAGCAGCCTGACAGGGGCCTTGGCTCCCACCTTC
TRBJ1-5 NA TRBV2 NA CASSEDGGGWNQPQHF TGTGCCAGCAGTGAAGATGGAGGGGGTTGGAATCAGCCCCAGCATTTT
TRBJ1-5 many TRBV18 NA CASSLEAEQPQHF TGTGCCAGCTCCCTTGAGGCCGAACAGCCCCAGCATTTT
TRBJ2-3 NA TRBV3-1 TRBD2 CASSQGEGVGGYTQYF TGTGCCAGCAGCCAAGGGGAGGGCGTCGGGGGATATACGCAGTATTTT
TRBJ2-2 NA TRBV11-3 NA CASSFGRGGTGELFF TGTGCCAGCAGCTTCGGCAGGGGCGGAACCGGGGAGCTGTTTTTT
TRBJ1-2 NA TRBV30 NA CAWSSRVGYTF TGTGCCTGGAGTAGCAGGGTTGGCTACACCTTC
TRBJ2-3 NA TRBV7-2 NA CASSLRASSFTDTQYF TGTGCCAGCAGCTTACGGGCTAGCAGCTTCACAGATACGCAGTATTTT
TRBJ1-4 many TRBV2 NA CASARATNEKLFF TGTGCCAGCGCACGGGCAACTAATGAAAAACTGTTTTTT
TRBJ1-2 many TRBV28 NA CASSGGDPGQSLYGYTF TGTGCCAGCAGTGGGGGGGATCCGGGACAATCTCTCTATGGCTACACCTTC
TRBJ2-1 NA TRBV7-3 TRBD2 CASSSTPGLAVLDEQFF TGTGCCAGCAGCTCCACGCCGGGACTAGCGGTGTTGGATGAGCAGTTCTTC
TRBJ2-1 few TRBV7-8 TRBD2 CASSKREGGDEQFF TGTGCCAGCAGCAAGCGGGAGGGCGGCGATGAGCAGTTCTTC
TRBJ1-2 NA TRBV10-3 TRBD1 CAISYFLGQGYTF TGTGCCATCAGCTACTTCCTCGGACAGGGATACACCTTC
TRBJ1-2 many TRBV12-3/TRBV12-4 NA CASSLRRYNYGYTF TGTGCCAGCAGTTTACGGCGGTATAACTATGGCTACACCTTC
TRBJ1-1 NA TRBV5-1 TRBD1 CASSYDRGPGFF TGCGCCAGCAGTTATGACAGGGGTCCGGGTTTCTTT
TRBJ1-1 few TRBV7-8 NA CASSLDQGLTEAFF TGTGCCAGCAGCTTAGATCAGGGGCTCACTGAAGCTTTCTTT
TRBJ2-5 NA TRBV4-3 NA CASSQVASNFETQYF TGCGCCAGCAGCCAAGTGGCTAGTAATTTTGAGACCCAGTACTTC
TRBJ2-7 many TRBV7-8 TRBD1 CASTGTGGLPPYEQYF TGTGCCAGTACCGGGACAGGGGGCCTTCCTCCCTACGAGCAGTACTTC
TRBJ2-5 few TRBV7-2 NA CASSIGSGETQYF TGTGCCAGCAGCATCGGGAGTGGTGAGACCCAGTACTTC
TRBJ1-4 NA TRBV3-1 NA CASSQAVTNEKLFF TGTGCCAGCAGCCAGGCGGTGACTAATGAAAAACTGTTTTTT
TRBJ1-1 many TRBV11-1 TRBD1 CASSPDRGDAFF TGTGCCAGCAGCCCGGACAGGGGCGACGCTTTCTTT
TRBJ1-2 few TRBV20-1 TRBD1 CSASATGVNYGYTF TGCAGTGCTAGTGCCACAGGGGTTAACTATGGCTACACCTTC
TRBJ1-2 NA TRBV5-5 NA CASSSSGLSIYGYTF TGTGCCAGCAGCTCTTCGGGACTCTCGATCTATGGCTACACCTTC